This T cell receptor beta chain was captured in a study of CD4 T cells in relation to SARS-CoV-2 and coronaviruses. Turning to the study itself: After roughly ten days of antigen culture, PBMC TCR beta CDR3s were sequenced.

The repertoire was sequenced with immunoSEQ multiplex PCR; TCRdb's copy has only in-frame clones and lacks some. The sample contains about 43,000 clones, almost 85% of which appear only once. Overall study results and limits: Each donor contributed either pre-pandemic or post-infection samples, not both.

CD4 enrichment then naive enrichment separated naive from memory CD4+ cells. For less than eleven days, some 9.7 x 10^4 sorted CD4+ cells grew with T cell-depleted PBMCs and CEF. Comment on this clone: Its target is unknown.

CDR1 is SGHRS, CDR2 YFSETQ, per germline. CDR3 length: 18 amino acids. V gave up 0 bases and J gave up 6 bases; unmatched junction bases: 12. The V call is TRBV5-1, the J call TRBJ2-1; 10 positions agree with TRBD1. Sequencing was performed on naive CD4+ T cells from PBMCs, cultured in vitro. The subset was: naive CD4+ T cells isolated by negative enrichment. The source of this sequence is an adult with COVID-19. CDR3 DNA: TGCGCCAGCAGCTTGGATAGCCCCGGGACAGGGGACCGCAATGAGCAGTTCTTC. Translated, it gives CASSLDSPGTGDRNEQFF.